This T cell receptor (beta chain) was retrieved from a study of T cells in Graves' hyperthyroidism and ophthalmopathy. Study conclusions and caveats: The model's output predicted ophthalmopathy at a median of 6.5 months prior to onset.

The CDR3 extends over 12 amino acids. V shed 7 bases and J 9 bases; nucleotides not matched to a gene: 9. The germline CDR1 and CDR2 sequences are SQVTM and ANQGSEA. The investigators amplified TCR beta CDR3 regions from RNA transcripts. HTBI primers were employed in a first-round RT-PCR of the TCR CDR3. Using its own MiXCR run on the multiplex PCR reads, TCRdb lists one record per CDR3 protein. The sample includes about 380,000 distinct CDR3 sequences, 18% of them seen just once. The authors obtained PBMCs from 9 to 10 ml of fresh peripheral blood. At least ten counts were recorded for this clonotype. Its matching antigen is unknown.

Sequenced: blood. This receptor was obtained from a young man with Graves' ophthalmopathy. V and J are TRBV29-1 and TRBJ2-1; 7 bases match TRBD1. CDR3 region: CSGIDRAIEQFF. The CDR3 DNA reads TGCAGCGGTATTGACAGGGCAATTGAGCAGTTCTTC.